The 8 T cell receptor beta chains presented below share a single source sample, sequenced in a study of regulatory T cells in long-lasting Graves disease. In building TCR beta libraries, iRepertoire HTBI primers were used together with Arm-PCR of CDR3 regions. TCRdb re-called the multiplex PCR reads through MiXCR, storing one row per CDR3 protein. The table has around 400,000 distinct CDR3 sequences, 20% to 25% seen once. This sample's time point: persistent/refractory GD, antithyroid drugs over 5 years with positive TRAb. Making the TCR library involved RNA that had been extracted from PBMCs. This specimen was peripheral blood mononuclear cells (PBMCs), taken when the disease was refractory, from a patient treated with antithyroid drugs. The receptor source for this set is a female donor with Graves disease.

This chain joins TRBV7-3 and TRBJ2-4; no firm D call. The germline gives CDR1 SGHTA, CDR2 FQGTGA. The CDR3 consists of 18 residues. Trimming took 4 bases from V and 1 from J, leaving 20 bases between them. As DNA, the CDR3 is TGTGCCAGCAGCTCCCTGCCAGCCGGCCTAGGGGCCAAAAACATTCAGTACTTC. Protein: CASSSLPAGLGAKNIQYF.

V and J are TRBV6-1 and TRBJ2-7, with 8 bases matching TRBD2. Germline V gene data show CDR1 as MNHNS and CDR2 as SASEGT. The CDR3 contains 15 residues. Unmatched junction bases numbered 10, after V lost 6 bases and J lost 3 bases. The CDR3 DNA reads TGTGCCAGCAGCCGCCCAGTAAGCGGGAGCTACGAGCAGTACTTC. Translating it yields CASSRPVSGSYEQYF.

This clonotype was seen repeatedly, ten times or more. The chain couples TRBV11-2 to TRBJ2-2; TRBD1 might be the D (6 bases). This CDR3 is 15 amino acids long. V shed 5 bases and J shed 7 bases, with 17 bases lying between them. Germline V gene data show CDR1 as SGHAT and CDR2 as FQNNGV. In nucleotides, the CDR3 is TGTGCCAGCAGCCCGGCAGATGGGGGCGGCGGGGAGCTGTTTTTT. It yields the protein CASSPADGGGGELFF.

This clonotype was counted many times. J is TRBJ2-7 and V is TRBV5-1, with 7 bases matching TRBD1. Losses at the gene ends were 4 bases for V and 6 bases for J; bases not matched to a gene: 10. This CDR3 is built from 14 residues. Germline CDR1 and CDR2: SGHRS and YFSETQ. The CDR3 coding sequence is TGCGCCAGCAGCCTTTCACAGGGGACGGGCGAGCAGTACTTC. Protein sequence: CASSLSQGTGEQYF.

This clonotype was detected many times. The CDR3 DNA is TGTGCCAGCAGTTTAGTAGGGCCAGGGTATGAGCAGTACTTC. The encoded protein is CASSLVGPGYEQYF. The chain joins TRBV28 to TRBJ2-7, with a tentative D call TRBD1 (5 bases). Germline V gives CDR1 MDHEN, CDR2 SYDVKM. This CDR3 comprises 14 residues. V was clipped by 2 bases and J by 7 bases, with 15 bases between them.

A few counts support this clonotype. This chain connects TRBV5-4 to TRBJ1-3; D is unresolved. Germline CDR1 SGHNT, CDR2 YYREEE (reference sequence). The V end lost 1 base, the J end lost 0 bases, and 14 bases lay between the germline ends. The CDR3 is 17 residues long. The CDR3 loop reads CASSLRFSGDSGNTIYF. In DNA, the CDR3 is TGTGCCAGCAGCTTGAGGTTCAGCGGAGACTCTGGAAACACCATATATTTT. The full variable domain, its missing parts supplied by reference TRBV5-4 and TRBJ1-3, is ETGVTQSPTHLIKTRGQQVTLRCSSQSGHNTVSWYQQALGQGPQFIFQYYREEENGRGNFPPRFSGLQFPNYSSELNVNALELDDSALYLCASSLRFSGDSGNTIYFGEGSWLTVV.

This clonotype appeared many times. The CDR3 loop reads CSAPSGPPANTGELFF. The CDR3 DNA sequence: TGCAGTGCTCCAAGCGGCCCCCCCGCGAACACCGGGGAGCTGTTTTTT. V usage is TRBV20-1 and J usage is TRBJ2-2; TRBD2 might be the D (5 bases). CDR1 and CDR2 (germline): DFQATT, SNEGSKA (reference sequence). This CDR3 is built from 16 residues. The ends were cut back, 5 bases at V and 0 bases at J, with 16 bases in the middle.

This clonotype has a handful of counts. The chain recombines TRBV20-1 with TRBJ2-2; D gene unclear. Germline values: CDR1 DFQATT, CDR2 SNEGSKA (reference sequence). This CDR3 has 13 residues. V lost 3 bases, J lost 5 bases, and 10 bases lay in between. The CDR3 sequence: CSASFLGTGELFF. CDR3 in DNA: TGCAGTGCTAGTTTTTTGGGGACCGGGGAGCTGTTTTTT.